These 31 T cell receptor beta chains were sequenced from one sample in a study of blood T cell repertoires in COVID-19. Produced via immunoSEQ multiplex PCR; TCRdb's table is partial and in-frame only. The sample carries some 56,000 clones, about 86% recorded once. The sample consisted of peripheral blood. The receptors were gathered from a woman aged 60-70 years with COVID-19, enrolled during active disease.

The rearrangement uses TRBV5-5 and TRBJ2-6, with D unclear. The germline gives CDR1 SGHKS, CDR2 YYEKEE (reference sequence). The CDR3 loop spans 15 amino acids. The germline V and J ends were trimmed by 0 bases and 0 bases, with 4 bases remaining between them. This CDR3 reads CASSLGHSGANVLTF. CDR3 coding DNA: TGTGCCAGCAGCTTGGGTCACTCTGGGGCCAACGTCCTGACTTTC.

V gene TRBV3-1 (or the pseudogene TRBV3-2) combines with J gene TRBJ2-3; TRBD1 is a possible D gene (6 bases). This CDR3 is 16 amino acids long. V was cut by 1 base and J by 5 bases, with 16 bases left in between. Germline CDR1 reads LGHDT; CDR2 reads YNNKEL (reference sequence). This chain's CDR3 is CASSQVGTKLKDTQYF. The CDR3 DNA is TGTGCCAGCAGCCAAGTTGGGACAAAGCTGAAAGATACGCAGTATTTT.

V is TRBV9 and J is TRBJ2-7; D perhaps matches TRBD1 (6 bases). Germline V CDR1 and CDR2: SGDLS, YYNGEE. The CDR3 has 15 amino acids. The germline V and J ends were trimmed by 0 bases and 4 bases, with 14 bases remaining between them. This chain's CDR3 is CASSVAQAGEYEQYF. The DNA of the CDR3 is TGTGCCAGCAGCGTAGCTCAGGCAGGGGAATACGAGCAGTACTTC.

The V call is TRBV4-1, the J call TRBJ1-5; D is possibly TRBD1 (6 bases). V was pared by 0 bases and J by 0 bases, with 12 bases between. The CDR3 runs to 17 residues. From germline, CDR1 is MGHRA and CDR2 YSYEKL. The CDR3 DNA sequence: TGCGCCAGCAGCCAAGACCCCGACAGGTATAGCAATCAGCCCCAGCATTTT. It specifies CASSQDPDRYSNQPQHF.

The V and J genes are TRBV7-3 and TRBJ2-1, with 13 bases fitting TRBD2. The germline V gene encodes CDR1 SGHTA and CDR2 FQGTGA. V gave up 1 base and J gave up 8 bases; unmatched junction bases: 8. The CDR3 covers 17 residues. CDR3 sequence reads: CASSLNPRTSGSHEQFF. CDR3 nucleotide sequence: TGTGCCAGCAGCTTAAACCCCAGGACTAGCGGGAGCCATGAGCAGTTCTTC.

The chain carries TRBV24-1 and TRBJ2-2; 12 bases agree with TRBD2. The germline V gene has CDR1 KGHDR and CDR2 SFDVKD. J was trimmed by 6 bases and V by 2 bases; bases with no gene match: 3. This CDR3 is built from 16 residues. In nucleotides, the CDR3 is TGTGCCACCAGTGATTCGTCTAGCGGGAGGGCCGGGGAGCTGTTTTTT. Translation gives CATSDSSSGRAGELFF.

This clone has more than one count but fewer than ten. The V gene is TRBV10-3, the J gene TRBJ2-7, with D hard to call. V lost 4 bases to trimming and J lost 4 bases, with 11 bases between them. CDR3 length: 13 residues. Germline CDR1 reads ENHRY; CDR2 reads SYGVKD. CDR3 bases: TGTGCCATCAGTGTTAACAGCCAGTACGAGCAGTACTTC. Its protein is CAISVNSQYEQYF.

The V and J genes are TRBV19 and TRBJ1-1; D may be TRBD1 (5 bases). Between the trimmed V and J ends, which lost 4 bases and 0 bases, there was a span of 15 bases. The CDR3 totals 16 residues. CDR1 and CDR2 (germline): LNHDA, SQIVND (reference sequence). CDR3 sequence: CASSSRRQPLNTEAFF. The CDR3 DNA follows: TGTGCCAGTAGTAGCAGGCGACAGCCATTGAACACTGAAGCTTTCTTT.

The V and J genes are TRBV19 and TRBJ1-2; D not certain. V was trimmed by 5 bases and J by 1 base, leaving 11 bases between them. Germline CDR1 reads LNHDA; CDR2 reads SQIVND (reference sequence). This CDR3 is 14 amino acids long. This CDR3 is CASSFREFNYGYTF. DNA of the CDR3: TGTGCCAGTAGTTTCCGGGAATTTAACTATGGCTACACCTTC.

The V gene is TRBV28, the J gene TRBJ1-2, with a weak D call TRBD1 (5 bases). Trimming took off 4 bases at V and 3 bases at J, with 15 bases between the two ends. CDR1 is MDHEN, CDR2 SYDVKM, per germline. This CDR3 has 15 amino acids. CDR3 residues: CASSSPGKWDYGYTF. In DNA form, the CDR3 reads TGTGCCAGCAGTTCCCCAGGGAAATGGGACTATGGCTACACCTTC.

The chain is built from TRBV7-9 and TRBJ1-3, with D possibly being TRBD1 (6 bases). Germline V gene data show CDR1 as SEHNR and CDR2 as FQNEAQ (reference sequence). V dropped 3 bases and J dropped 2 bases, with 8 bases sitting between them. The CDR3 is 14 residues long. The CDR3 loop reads CASSLRQAGNTIYF. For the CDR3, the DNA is TGTGCCAGCAGCTTGCGACAGGCTGGAAACACCATATATTTT.

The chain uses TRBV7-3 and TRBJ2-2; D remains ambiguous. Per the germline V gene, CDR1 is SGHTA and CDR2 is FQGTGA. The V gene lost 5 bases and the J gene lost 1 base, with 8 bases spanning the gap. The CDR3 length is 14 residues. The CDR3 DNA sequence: TGTGCCAGCAGCGGGCACCAGAACACCGGGGAGCTGTTTTTT. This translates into CASSGHQNTGELFF.

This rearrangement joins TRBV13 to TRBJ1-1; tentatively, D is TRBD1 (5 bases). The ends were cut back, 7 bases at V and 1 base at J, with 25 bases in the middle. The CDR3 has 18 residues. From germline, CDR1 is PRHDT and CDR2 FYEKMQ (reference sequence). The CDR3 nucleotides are TGTGCCAGCAATCGTATCGCGGGGGTGGAGAGTGGGAACACTGAAGCTTTCTTT. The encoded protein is CASNRIAGVESGNTEAFF.

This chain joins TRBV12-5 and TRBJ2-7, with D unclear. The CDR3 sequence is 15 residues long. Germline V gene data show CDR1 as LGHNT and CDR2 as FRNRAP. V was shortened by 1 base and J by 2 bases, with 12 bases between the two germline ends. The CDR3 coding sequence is TGTGCTAGTGGTTTGGCCCTCGCCGACACCTACGAGCAGTACTTC. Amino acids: CASGLALADTYEQYF. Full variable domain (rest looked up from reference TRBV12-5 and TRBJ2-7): DARVTQTPRHKVTEMGQEVTMRCQPILGHNTVFWYRQTMMQGLELLAYFRNRAPLDDSGMPKDRFSAEMPDATLATLKIQPSEPRDSAVYFCASGLALADTYEQYFGPGTRLTVT.

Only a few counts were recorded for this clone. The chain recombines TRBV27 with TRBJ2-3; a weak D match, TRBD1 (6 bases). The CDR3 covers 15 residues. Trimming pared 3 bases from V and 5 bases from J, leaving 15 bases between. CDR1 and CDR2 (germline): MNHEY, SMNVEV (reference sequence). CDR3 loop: CASSFGARGRDTQYF. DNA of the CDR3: TGTGCCAGCAGTTTTGGTGCCAGGGGAAGAGATACGCAGTATTTT.

The CDR3 DNA is TGTGCCAGCCGCACTTTGCCTGGTTCCTCTGGGGCCAACGTCCTGACTTTC. It yields the protein CASRTLPGSSGANVLTF. This sequence joins TRBV5-6 and TRBJ2-6; D is unclear. There are 17 residues in the CDR3. The V and J ends lost 7 bases and 0 bases respectively, with 17 bases between them. From germline, CDR1 is SGHDT and CDR2 YYEEEE.

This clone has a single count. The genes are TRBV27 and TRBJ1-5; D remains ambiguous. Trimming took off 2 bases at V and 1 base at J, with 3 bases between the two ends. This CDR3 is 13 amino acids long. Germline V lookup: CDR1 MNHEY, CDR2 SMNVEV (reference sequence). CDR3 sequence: CASSLQSNQPQHF. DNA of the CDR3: TGTGCCAGCAGTTTACAGAGCAATCAGCCCCAGCATTTT.

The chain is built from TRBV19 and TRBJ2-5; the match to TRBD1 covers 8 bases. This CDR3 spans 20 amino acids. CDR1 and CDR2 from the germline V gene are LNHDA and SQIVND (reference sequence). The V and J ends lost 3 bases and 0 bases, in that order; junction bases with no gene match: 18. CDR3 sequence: CASSIFSMRPDRDDQETQYF. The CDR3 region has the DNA TGTGCCAGTAGTATTTTCAGCATGAGGCCGGACAGGGATGACCAAGAGACCCAGTACTTC.

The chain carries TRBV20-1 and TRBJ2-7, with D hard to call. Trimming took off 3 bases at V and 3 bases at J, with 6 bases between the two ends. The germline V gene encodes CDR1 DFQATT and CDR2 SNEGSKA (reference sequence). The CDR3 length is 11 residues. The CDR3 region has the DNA TGCAGTGCTAGTCCGGGCTACGAGCAGTACTTC. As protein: CSASPGYEQYF.

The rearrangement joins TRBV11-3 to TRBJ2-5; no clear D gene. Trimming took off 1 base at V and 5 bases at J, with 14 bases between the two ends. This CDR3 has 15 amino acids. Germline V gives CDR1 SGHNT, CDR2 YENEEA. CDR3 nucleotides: TGTGCCAGCAGCTTAGCTGGCGGCTTGAGGGAGACCCAGTACTTC. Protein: CASSLAGGLRETQYF.

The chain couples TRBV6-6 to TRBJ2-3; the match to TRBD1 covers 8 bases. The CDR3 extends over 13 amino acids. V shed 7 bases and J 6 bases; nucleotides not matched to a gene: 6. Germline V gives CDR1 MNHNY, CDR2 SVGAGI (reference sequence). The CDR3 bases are TGTGCCAGCACTGGACAGGGCCGGGATACGCAGTATTTT. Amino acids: CASTGQGRDTQYF.

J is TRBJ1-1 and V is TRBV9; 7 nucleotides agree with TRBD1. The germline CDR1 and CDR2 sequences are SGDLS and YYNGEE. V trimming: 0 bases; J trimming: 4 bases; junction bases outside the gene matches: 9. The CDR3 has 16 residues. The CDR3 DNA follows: TGTGCCAGCAGCGTAGTTGAGGGGGCGCGGGGCACTGAAGCTTTCTTT. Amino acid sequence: CASSVVEGARGTEAFF.

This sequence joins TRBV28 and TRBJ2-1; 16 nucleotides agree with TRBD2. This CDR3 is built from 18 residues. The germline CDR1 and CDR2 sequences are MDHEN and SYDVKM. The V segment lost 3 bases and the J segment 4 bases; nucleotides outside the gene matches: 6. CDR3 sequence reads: CASSLGLAGGPLYNEQFF. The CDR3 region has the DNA TGTGCCAGCAGTTTGGGACTAGCGGGAGGGCCTCTGTACAATGAGCAGTTCTTC.

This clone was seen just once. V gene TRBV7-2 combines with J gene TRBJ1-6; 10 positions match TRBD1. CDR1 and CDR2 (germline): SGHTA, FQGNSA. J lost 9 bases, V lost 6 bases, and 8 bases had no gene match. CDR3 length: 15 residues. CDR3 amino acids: CASRSAGTGVSPLHF. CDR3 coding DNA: TGTGCCAGCAGGTCCGCCGGGACAGGGGTTTCACCCCTCCACTTT.

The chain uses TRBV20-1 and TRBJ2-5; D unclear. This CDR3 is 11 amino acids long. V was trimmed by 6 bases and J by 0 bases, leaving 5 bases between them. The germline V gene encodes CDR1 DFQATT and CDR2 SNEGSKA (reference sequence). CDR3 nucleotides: TGCAGTGCCCAGTACCAAGAGACCCAGTACTTC. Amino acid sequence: CSAQYQETQYF.

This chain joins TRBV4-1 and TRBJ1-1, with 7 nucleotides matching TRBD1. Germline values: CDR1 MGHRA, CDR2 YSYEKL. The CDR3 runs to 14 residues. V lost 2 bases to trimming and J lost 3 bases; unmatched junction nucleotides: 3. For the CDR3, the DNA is TGCGCCAGCAGCCAATCAGGGGGGTACACTGAAGCTTTCTTT. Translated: CASSQSGGYTEAFF.

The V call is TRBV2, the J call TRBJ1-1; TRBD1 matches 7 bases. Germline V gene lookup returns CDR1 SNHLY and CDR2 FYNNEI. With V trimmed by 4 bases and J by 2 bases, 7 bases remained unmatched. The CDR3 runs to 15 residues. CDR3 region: CASSATGEINTEAFF. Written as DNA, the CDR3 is TGTGCCAGCAGTGCTACAGGGGAGATTAACACTGAAGCTTTCTTT.

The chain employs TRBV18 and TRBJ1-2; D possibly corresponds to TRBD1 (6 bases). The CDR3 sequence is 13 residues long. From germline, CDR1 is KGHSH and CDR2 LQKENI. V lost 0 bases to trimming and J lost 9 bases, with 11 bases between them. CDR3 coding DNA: TGTGCCAGCTCACCACCAATACAGGGTAGCTACACCTTC. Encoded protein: CASSPPIQGSYTF.

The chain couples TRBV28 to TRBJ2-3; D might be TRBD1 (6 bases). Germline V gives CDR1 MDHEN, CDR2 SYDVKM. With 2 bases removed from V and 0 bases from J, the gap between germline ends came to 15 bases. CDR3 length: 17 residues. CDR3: CASSLLLRTASTDTQYF. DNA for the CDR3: TGTGCCAGCAGTTTACTTCTACGGACAGCTAGCACAGATACGCAGTATTTT.

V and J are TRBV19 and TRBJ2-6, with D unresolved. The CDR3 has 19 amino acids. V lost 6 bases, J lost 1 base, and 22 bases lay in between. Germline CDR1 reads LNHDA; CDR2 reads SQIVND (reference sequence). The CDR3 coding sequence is TGTGCCAGTAGCCTTTCTGGTTGGTTTCGGAGTTCTGGGGCCAACGTCCTGACTTTC. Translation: CASSLSGWFRSSGANVLTF.

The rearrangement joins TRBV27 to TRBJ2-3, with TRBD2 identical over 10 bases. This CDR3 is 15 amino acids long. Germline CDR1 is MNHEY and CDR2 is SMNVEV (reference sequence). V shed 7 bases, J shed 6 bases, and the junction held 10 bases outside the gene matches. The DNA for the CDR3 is TGTGCCAGCACTGCCCTAGCGGGAGTTACCGATACGCAGTATTTT. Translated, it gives CASTALAGVTDTQYF.